The clone carrying this TCR beta chain appeared a few times. The V segment lost 2 bases and the J segment 3 bases; nucleotides outside the gene matches: 1. CDR3 length: 13 amino acids. Germline lookup yields CDR1 GTSNPN and CDR2 SVGIG (reference sequence). This sample stems from a study of molecular identifiers for immune sequencing clone quantification. TCRdb re-called the PCR reads through MiXCR, storing one row per CDR3 protein. The sample shows about 510,000 distinct CDR3 sequences, 25% of them seen only once. The chain uses TRBV30 and TRBJ2-7; 10 bases are a match to TRBD2. The receptor was derived from a human donor in good health. Some libraries in this study had Jurkat cell RNA spiked in. Material for sequencing was naive CD8+ T cells from blood, with Jurkat cell RNA spiked in. Stated subset: FACS-sorted CD8+CD4-CCR7+CD45RA+ naive T cells. The CDR3 coding sequence is TGTGCCTGGAGTTGGACTAGCGGCTACGAGCAGTACTTC. Protein product: CAWSWTSGYEQYF.